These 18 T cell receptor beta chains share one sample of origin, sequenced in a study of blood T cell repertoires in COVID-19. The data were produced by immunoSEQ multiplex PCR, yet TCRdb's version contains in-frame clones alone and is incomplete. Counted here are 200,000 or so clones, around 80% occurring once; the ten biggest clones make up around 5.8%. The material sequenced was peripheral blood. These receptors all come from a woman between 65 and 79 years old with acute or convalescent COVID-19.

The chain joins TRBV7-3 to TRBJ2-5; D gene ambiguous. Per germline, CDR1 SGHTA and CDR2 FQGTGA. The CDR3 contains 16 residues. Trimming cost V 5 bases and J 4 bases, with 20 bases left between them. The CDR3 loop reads CASSPPGSRFGETQYF. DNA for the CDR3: TGTGCCAGCAGCCCACCAGGATCCCGCTTCGGAGAGACCCAGTACTTC.

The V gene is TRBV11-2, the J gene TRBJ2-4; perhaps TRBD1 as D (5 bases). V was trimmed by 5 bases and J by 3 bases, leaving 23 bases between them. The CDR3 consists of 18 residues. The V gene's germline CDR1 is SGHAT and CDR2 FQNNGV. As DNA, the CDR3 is TGTGCCAGCAGCACCACAACAGGATTTAGTAAAGGCAAAAACATTCAGTACTTC. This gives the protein CASSTTTGFSKGKNIQYF.

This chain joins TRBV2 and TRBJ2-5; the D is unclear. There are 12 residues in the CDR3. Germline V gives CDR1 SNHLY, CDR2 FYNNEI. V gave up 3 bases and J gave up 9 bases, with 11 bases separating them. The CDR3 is CASSEARDSQYF. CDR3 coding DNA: TGTGCCAGCAGTGAGGCAAGAGACTCCCAGTACTTC. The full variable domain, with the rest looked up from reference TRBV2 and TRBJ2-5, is EPEVTQTPSHQVTQMGQEVILRCVPISNHLYFYWYRQILGQKVEFLVSFYNNEISEKSEIFDDQFSVERPDGSNFTLKIRSTKLEDSAMYFCASSEARDSQYFGPGTRLLVL.

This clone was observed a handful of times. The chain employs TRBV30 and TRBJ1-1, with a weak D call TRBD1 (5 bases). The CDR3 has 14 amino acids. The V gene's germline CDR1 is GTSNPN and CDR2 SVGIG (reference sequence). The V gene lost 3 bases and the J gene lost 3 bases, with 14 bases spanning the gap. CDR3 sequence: CAWRREGRDTEAFF. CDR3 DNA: TGTGCCTGGAGGAGGGAGGGGAGGGACACTGAAGCTTTCTTT.

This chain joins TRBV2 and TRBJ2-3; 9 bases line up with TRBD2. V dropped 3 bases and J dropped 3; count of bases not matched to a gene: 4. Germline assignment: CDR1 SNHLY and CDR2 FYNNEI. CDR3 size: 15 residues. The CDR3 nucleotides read TGTGCCAGCAGTGAGTCGCTAGCGGGGACAGATACGCAGTATTTT. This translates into CASSESLAGTDTQYF.

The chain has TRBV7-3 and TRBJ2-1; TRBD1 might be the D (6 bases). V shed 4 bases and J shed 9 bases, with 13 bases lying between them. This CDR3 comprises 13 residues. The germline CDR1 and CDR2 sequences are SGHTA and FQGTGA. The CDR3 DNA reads TGTGCCAGCAGCTCATTACAGGGTTCTGAGCAGTTCTTC. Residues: CASSSLQGSEQFF.

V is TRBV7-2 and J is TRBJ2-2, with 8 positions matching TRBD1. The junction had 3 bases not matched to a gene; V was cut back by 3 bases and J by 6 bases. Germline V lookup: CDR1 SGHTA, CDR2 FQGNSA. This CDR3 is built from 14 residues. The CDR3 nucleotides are TGTGCCAGCAGCTTCGACAGGGGCGCCGGGGAGCTGTTTTTT. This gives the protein CASSFDRGAGELFF.

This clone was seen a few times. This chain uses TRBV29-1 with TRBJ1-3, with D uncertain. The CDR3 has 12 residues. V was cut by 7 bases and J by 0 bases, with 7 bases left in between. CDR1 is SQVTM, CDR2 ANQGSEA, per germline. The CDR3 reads CSASSSGNTIYF. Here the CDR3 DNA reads TGCAGCGCCTCTTCCTCTGGAAACACCATATATTTT.

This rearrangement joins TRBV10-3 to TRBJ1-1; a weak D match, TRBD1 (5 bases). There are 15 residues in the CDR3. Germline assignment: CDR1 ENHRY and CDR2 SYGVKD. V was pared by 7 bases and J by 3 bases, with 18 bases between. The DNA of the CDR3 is TGTGCCATCAAGAGCGGGGGAGGTCTCGACACTGAAGCTTTCTTT. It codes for CAIKSGGGLDTEAFF.

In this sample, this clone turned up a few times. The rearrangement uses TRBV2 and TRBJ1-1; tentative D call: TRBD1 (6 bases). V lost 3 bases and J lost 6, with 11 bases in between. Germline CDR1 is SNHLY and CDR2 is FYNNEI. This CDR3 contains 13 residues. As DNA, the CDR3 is TGTGCCAGCAGTGACAGGGGAGGGGCTGAAGCTTTCTTT. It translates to CASSDRGGAEAFF. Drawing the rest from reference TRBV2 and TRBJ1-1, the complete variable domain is EPEVTQTPSHQVTQMGQEVILRCVPISNHLYFYWYRQILGQKVEFLVSFYNNEISEKSEIFDDQFSVERPDGSNFTLKIRSTKLEDSAMYFCASSDRGGAEAFFGQGTRLTVV.

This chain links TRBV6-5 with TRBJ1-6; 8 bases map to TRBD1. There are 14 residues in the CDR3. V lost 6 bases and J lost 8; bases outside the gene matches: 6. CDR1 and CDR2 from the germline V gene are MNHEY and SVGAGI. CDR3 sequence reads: CASRTRGLDSPLHF. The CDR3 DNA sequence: TGTGCCAGCAGGACCAGGGGGCTAGATTCACCCCTCCACTTT.

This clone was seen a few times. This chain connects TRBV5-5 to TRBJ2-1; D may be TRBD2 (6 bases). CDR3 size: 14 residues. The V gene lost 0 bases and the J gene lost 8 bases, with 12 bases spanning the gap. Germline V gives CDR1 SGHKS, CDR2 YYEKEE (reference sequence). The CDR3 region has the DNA TGTGCCAGCAGCTTGGGAGGGTCTAGCGATGAGCAGTTCTTC. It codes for CASSLGGSSDEQFF. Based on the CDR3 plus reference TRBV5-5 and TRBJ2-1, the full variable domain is DAGVTQSPTHLIKTRGQQVTLRCSPISGHKSVSWYQQVLGQGPQFIFQYYEKEERGRGNFPDRFSARQFPNYSSELNVNALLLGDSALYLCASSLGGSSDEQFFGPGTRLTVL.

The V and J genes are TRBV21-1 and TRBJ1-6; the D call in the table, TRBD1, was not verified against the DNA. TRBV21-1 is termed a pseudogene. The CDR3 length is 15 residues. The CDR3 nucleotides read TGTGCCAGCAACGGACAGGGCAATCCCATATCACCCCTCCACTTT. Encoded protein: CASNGQGNPISPLHF.

The CDR3 DNA sequence: TGTGCTAGTAGCCTCGGGGACAGAGTTTACGAGCAGTACTTC. As protein: CASSLGDRVYEQYF. The chain uses TRBV12-5 and TRBJ2-7, with 7 bases lining up with TRBD1. CDR3 length equals 14 residues. Germline values: CDR1 LGHNT, CDR2 FRNRAP. V dropped 8 bases and J dropped 4; count of bases not matched to a gene: 11.

DNA of the CDR3: TGTGCCAGCAGTGAACAGGGGGCCAATGTGGAGCCCCAGCATTTT. It translates to CASSEQGANVEPQHF. The chain couples TRBV6-1 to TRBJ1-5, with TRBD1 matching 8 bases. The V and J ends lost 2 bases and 8 bases, in that order; junction bases with no gene match: 8. This CDR3 is 15 amino acids long. From germline, CDR1 is MNHNS and CDR2 SASEGT.

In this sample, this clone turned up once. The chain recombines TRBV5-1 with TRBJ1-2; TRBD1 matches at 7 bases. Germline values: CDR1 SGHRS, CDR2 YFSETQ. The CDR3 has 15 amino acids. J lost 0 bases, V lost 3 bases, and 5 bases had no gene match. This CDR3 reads CASSSSGTANYGYTF. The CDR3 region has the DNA TGCGCCAGCAGCTCCTCCGGGACAGCTAACTATGGCTACACCTTC.

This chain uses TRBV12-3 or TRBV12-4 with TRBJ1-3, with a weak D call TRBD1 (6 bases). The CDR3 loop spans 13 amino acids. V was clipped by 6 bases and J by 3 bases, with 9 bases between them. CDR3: CASRRTVGNTIYF. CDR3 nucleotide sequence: TGTGCCAGCAGGCGGACAGTTGGAAACACCATATATTTT.

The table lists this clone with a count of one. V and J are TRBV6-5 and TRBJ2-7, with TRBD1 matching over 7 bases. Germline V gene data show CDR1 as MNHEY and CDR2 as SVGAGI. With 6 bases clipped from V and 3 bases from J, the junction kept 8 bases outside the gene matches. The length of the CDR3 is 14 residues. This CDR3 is CASRSWDSLYEQYF. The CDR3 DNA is TGTGCCAGCAGATCTTGGGACAGCCTCTACGAGCAGTACTTC.